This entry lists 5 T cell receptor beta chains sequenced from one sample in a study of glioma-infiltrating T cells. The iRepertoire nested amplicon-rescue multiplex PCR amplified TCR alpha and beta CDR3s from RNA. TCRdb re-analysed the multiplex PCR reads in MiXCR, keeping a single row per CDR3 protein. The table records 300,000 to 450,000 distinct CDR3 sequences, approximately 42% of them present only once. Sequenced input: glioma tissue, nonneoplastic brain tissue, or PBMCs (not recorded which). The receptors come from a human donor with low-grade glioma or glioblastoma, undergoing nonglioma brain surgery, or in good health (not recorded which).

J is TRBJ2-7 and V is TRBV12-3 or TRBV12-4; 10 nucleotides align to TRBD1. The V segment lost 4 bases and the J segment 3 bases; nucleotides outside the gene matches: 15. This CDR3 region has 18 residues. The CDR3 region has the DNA TGTGCCAGCAGTTCCCGGGACAGGGGCTCCTCTAACAACTACGAGCAGTACTTC. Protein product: CASSSRDRGSSNNYEQYF.

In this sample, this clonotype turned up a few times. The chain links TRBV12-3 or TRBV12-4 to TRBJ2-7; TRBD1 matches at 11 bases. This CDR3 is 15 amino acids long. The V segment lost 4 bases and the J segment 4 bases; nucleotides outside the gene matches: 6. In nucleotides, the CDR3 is TGTGCCAGCAGTTCAGCGGACAGGGGGCAGTACGAGCAGTACTTC. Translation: CASSSADRGQYEQYF.

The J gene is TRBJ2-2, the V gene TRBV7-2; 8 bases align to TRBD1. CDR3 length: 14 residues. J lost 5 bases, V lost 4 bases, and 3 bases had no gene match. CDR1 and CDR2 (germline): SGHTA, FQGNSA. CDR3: CASSSRQGTGELFF. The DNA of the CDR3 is TGTGCCAGCAGCTCAAGACAGGGGACCGGGGAGCTGTTTTTT.

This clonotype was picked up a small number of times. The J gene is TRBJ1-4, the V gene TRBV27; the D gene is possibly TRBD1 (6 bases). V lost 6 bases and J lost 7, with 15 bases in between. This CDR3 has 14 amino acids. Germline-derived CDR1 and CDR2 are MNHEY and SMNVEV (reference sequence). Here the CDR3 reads CASSWGRGGEKLFF. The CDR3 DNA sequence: TGTGCCAGCAGCTGGGGCAGGGGAGGTGAAAAACTGTTTTTT.

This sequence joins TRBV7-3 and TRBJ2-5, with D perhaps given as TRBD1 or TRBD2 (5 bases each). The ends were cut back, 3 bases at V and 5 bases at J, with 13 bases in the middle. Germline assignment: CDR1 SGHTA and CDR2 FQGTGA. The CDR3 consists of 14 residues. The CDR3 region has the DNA TGTGCCAGCAGCTTCTCCCCCAGGGACGAGACCCAGTACTTC. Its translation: CASSFSPRDETQYF.